This T cell receptor (beta chain) was captured in a study of cytomegalovirus exposure and HLA in healthy donors. Across the study: The 120 validation repertoires used the same platform as the 600 to 750 first-cohort repertoires (as reported by a later analysis). The study's findings and limits: CMV antigen specificity was confirmed in vitro for a few CMV-associated chains.

The table came from immunoSEQ multiplex PCR; TCRdb's copy has only in-frame clones and leaves some out. The table has about 220,000 clones, under 95% seen once. Germline CDR1 SQVTM, CDR2 ANQGSEA. V shed 5 bases and J 4 bases; nucleotides not matched to a gene: 7. This CDR3 spans 14 amino acids. In regard to this clone: The antigen is undetermined.

This chain links TRBV29-1 with TRBJ2-1, with 8 bases that match TRBD2. The clonotype comes from a woman younger than 30 in good health and CMV-seronegative. Source material: PBMCs. The CDR3 sequence is CSVLPAGVYNEQFF. CDR3 coding DNA: TGCAGCGTTCTCCCAGCGGGAGTTTACAATGAGCAGTTCTTC.